This is a list of T cell receptor beta chains from one sample in a study of Ad26.COV2.S vaccination and SARS-CoV-2 variants. TCRdb's copy holds only in-frame clones and misses some; the assay was immunoSEQ multiplex PCR. The top ten clones hold roughly 3.9% of a sample with 300,000 to 450,000 clones, 92% of them seen once. Sequenced here: peripheral blood, sampled after recovery from COVID-19. These TCRs come from a human donor who had recovered from COVID-19. CDR3s include the opening cysteine and the closing phenylalanine or tryptophan. D genes are given only for firm matches. Only part of the rows carry a size: once, few, many, or a class if the clone is expanded.

j_call: TRBJ1-2
v_call: TRBV6-4
cdr3_length: 14
clone_size: .
d_call: .
cdr3_nt: TGTGCCAGCAGTGTTATTGGAGGAGGAGGTGGCTACACCTTC
cdr3_aa: CASSVIGGGGGYTF

j_call: TRBJ2-2
v_call: TRBV7-7
cdr3_length: 16
clone_size: .
d_call: TRBD1
cdr3_nt: TGTGCTAGCAGCTTAAGTCGGGACAGATACACCGGGGAGCTGTTTTTT
cdr3_aa: CASSLSRDRYTGELFF

j_call: TRBJ1-1
v_call: TRBV29-1
cdr3_length: 17
clone_size: .
d_call: TRBD1
cdr3_nt: TGCAGCGTTGATCCCCGGCCGGGACAGGCTCCGGGGACTGAAGCTTTCTTT
cdr3_aa: CSVDPRPGQAPGTEAFF

j_call: TRBJ2-3
v_call: TRBV2
cdr3_length: 15
clone_size: .
d_call: TRBD2
cdr3_nt: TGTGCCAGCATTCCTAGCGGGGGGCCCGGTGATACGCAGTATTTT
cdr3_aa: CASIPSGGPGDTQYF

j_call: TRBJ2-4
v_call: TRBV7-9
cdr3_length: 17
clone_size: .
d_call: TRBD1
cdr3_nt: TGTGCCAGCAGCCGGATCCGTTACCGGGACAGGGCCAACATTCAGTACTTC
cdr3_aa: CASSRIRYRDRANIQYF

j_call: TRBJ1-1
v_call: TRBV5-4
cdr3_length: 13
clone_size: .
d_call: .
cdr3_nt: TGTGCCAGCAGCCTGACCGGGACTGAAAAAGCTTTCTTT
cdr3_aa: CASSLTGTEKAFF

j_call: TRBJ2-3
v_call: TRBV5-4
cdr3_length: 15
clone_size: .
d_call: .
cdr3_nt: TGTGCCAGCAGCTTGGATCAGGGGCTCACAGATACGCAGTATTTT
cdr3_aa: CASSLDQGLTDTQYF

j_call: TRBJ1-4
v_call: TRBV6-2/TRBV6-3
cdr3_length: 16
clone_size: .
d_call: .
cdr3_nt: TGTGCCAGCAGTTACTCGTCGGGGGCCATTAATGAAAAACTGTTTTTT
cdr3_aa: CASSYSSGAINEKLFF

j_call: TRBJ2-5
v_call: TRBV29-1
cdr3_length: 15
clone_size: .
d_call: TRBD2
cdr3_nt: TGCAGCGTTGAAGTATCAGGAGCGGGGGCGGAGACCCAGTACTTC
cdr3_aa: CSVEVSGAGAETQYF

j_call: TRBJ1-1
v_call: TRBV7-3
cdr3_length: 13
clone_size: once
d_call: .
cdr3_nt: TGTGCCAGCAGCTTAACCAGGAACACTGAAGCTTTCTTT
cdr3_aa: CASSLTRNTEAFF

j_call: TRBJ2-1
v_call: TRBV3-1/TRBV3-2
cdr3_length: 15
clone_size: .
d_call: .
cdr3_nt: TGTGCCAGCAGCCAAGATTTTCCGCACCCCAATGAGCAGTTCTTC
cdr3_aa: CASSQDFPHPNEQFF

j_call: TRBJ2-7
v_call: TRBV6-5
cdr3_length: 11
clone_size: .
d_call: .
cdr3_nt: TGTGCCAGCACCGACGCTTACGAGCAGTACTTC
cdr3_aa: CASTDAYEQYF